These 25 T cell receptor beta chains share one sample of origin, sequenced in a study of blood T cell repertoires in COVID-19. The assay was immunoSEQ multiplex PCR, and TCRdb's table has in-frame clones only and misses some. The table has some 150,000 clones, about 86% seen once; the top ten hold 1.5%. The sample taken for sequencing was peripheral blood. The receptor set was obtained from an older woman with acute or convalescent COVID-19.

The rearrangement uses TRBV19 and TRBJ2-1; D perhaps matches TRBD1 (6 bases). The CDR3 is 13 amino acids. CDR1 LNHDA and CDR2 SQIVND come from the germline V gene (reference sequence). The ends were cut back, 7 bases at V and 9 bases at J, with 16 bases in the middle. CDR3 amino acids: CASMGRGESEQFF. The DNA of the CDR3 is TGTGCCAGTATGGGCAGGGGTGAGTCTGAGCAGTTCTTC. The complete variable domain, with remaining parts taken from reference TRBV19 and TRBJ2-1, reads DGGITQSPKYLFRKEGQNVTLSCEQNLNHDAMYWYRQDPGQGLRLIYYSQIVNDFQKGDIAEGYSVSREKKESFPLTVTSAQKNPTAFYLCASMGRGESEQFFGPGTRLTVL.

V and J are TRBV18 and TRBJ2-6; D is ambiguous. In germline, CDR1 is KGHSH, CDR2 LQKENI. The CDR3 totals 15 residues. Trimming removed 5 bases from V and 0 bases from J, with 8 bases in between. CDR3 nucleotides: TGTGCCAGCTCAATCCTCCTCTCTGGGGCCAACGTCCTGACTTTC. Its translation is CASSILLSGANVLTF.

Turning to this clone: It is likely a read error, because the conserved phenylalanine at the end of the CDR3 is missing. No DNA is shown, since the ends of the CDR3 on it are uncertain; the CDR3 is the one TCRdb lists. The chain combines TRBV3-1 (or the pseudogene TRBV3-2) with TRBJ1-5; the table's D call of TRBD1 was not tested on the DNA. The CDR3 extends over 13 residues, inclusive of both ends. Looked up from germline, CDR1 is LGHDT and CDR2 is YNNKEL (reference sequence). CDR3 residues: CASSQGLRQDQIL.

The CDR3 loop is CASRSGGVNYGYTF. In DNA form, the CDR3 reads TGTGCCAGCAGGTCAGGGGGCGTGAACTATGGCTACACCTTC. The rearrangement uses TRBV6-5 and TRBJ1-2; 8 positions agree with TRBD1. The CDR3 length is 14 residues. Germline CDR1 and CDR2: MNHEY and SVGAGI. Trimming removed 6 bases from V and 2 bases from J; junction bases left unmatched: 5.

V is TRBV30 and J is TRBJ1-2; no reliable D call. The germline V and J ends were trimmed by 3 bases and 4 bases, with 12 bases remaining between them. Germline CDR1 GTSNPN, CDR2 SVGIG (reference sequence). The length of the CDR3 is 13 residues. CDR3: CAWRVVPTYGYTF. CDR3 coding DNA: TGTGCCTGGAGGGTGGTTCCTACCTATGGCTACACCTTC. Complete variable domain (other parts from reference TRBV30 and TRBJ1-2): SQTIHQWPATLVQPVGSPLSLECTVEGTSNPNLYWYRQAAGRGLQLLFYSVGIGQISSEVPQNLSASRPQDRQFILSSKKLLLSDSGFYLCAWRVVPTYGYTFGSGTRLTVV.

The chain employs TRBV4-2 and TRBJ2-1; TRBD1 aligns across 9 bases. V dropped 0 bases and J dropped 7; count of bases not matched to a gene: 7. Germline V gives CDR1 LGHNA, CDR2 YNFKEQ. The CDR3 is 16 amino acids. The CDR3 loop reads CASSQDAGTGWNEQFF. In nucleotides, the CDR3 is TGTGCCAGCAGCCAAGATGCCGGGACAGGGTGGAATGAGCAGTTCTTC.

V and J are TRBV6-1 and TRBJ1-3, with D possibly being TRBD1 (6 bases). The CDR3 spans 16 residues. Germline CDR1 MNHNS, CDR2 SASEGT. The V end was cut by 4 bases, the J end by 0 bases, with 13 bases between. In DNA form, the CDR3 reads TGTGCCAGCAGTGGACAGGTCCTATACTCTGGAAACACCATATATTTT. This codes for CASSGQVLYSGNTIYF.

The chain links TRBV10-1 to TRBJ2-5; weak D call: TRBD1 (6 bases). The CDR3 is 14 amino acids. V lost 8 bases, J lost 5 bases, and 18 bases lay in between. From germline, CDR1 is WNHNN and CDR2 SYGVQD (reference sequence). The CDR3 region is CASGLTGTGETQYF. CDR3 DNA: TGCGCCAGCGGATTAACAGGGACGGGGGAGACCCAGTACTTC.

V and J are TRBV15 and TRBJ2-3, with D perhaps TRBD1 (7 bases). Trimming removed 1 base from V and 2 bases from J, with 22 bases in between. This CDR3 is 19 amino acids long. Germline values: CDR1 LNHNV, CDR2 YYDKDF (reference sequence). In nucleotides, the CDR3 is TGTGCCACCAGCAGAGGATACAGGGGACTCCCAACATTCACAGATACGCAGTATTTT. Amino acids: CATSRGYRGLPTFTDTQYF.

As DNA, the CDR3 is TGTGCCAGTAGTCGGACAGGGGGGAACACTGAAGCTTTCTTT. Protein: CASSRTGGNTEAFF. The chain combines TRBV19 with TRBJ1-1; 10 bases map to TRBD1. With 5 bases clipped from V and 1 base from J, the junction kept 1 base outside the gene matches. This CDR3 has 14 amino acids. CDR1 is LNHDA and CDR2 is SQIVND in the germline V gene (reference sequence). The whole variable domain, remainder taken from reference TRBV19 and TRBJ1-1, is DGGITQSPKYLFRKEGQNVTLSCEQNLNHDAMYWYRQDPGQGLRLIYYSQIVNDFQKGDIAEGYSVSREKKESFPLTVTSAQKNPTAFYLCASSRTGGNTEAFFGQGTRLTVV.

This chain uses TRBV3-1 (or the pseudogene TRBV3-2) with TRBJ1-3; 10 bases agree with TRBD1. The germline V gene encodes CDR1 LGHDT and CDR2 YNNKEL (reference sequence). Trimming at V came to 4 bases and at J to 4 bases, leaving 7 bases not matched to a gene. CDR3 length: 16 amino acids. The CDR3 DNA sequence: TGTGCCAGCAGCCTGGGACAGGGGTCGAGAGGAAACACCATATATTTT. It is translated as CASSLGQGSRGNTIYF.

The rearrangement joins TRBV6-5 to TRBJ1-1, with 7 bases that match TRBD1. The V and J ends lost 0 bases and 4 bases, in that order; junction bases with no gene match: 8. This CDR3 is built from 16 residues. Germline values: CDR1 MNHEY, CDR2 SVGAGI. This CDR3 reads CASSYSEGASGTEAFF. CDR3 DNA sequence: TGTGCCAGCAGTTACTCCGAGGGGGCTTCAGGCACTGAAGCTTTCTTT.

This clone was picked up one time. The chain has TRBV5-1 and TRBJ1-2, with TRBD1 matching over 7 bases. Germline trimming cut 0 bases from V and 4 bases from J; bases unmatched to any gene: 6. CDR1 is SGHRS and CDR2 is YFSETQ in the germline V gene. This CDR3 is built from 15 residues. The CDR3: CASSLVLGQSYGYTF. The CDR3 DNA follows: TGCGCCAGCAGCTTGGTTTTGGGACAGAGCTATGGCTACACCTTC.

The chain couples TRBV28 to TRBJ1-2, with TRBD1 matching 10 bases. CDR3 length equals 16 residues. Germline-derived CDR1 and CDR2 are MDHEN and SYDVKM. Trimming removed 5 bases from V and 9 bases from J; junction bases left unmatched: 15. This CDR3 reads CASSRGGAGTGDSYTF. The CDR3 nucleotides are TGTGCCAGCAGTAGGGGGGGAGCCGGGACAGGGGATAGCTACACCTTC.

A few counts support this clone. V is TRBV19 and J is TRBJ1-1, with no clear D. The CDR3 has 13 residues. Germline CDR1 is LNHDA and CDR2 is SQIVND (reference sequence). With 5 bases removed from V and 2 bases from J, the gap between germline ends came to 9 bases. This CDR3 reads CASSSQPNTEAFF. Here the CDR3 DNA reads TGTGCCAGTAGTTCACAGCCAAACACTGAAGCTTTCTTT.

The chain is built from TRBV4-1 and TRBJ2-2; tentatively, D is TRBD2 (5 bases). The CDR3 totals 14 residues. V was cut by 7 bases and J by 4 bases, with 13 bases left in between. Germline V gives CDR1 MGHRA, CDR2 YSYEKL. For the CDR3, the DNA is TGCGCCAGCAACTCCGGACTGCCCACCGGGGAGCTGTTTTTT. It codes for CASNSGLPTGELFF.

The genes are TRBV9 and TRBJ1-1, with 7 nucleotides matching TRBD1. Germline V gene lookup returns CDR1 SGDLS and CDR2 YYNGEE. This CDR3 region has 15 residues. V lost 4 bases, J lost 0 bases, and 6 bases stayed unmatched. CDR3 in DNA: TGTGCCAGCAGCCCCCGACAGGGTCTGAACACTGAAGCTTTCTTT. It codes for CASSPRQGLNTEAFF. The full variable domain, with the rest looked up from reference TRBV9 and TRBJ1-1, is DSGVTQTPKHLITATGQRVTLRCSPRSGDLSVYWYQQSLDQGLQFLIQYYNGEERAKGNILERFSAQQFPDLHSELNLSSLELGDSALYFCASSPRQGLNTEAFFGQGTRLTVV.

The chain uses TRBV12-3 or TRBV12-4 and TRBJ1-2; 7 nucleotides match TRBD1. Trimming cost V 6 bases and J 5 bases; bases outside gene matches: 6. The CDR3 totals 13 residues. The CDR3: CASSSARGYGYTF. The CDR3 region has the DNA TGTGCCAGCAGCTCCGCCAGGGGGTATGGCTACACCTTC.

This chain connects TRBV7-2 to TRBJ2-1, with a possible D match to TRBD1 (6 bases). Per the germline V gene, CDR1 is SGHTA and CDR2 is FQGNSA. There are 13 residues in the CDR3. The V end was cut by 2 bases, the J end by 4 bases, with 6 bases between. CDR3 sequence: CASSLRGYNEQFF. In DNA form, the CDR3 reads TGTGCCAGCAGCTTAAGGGGGTACAATGAGCAGTTCTTC.

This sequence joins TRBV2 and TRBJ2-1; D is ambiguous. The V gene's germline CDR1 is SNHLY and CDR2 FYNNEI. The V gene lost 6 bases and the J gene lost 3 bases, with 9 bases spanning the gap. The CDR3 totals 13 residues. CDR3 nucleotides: TGTGCCAGCAGGGTTAGCAACTACAATGAGCAGTTCTTC. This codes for CASRVSNYNEQFF.

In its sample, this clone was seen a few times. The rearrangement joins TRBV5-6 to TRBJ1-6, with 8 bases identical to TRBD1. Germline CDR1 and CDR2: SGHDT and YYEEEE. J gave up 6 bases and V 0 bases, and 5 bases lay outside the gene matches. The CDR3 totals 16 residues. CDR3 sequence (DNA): TGTGCCAGCAGCTTGGGGACAGGGAGCTTTAATTCACCCCTCCACTTT. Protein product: CASSLGTGSFNSPLHF.

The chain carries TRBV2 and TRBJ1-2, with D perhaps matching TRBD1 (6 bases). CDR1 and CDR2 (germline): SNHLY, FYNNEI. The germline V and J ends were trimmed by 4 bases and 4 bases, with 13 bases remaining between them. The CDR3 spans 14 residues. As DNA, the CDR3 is TGTGCCAGCAGTGGGGGCAGGGGCGGCTATGGCTACACCTTC. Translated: CASSGGRGGYGYTF.

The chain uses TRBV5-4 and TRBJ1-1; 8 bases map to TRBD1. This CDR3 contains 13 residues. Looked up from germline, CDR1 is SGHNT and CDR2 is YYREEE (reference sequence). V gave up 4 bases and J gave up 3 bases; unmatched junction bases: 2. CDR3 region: CASSTDRDTEAFF. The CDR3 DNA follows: TGTGCCAGCAGCACGGACAGGGACACTGAAGCTTTCTTT.

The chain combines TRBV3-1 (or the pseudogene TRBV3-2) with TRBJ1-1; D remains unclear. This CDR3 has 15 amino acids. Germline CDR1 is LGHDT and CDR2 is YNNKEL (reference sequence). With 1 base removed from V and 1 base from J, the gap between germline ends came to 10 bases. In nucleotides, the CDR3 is TGTGCCAGCAGCCAAGGGGAGGCCGGGAACACTGAAGCTTTCTTT. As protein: CASSQGEAGNTEAFF.

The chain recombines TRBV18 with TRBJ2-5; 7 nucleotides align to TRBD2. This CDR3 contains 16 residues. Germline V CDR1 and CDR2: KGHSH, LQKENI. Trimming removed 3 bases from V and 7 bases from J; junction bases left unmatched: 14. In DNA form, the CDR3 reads TGTGCCAGCTCACCCCGGGGGGACCCTGCCGGGGGGACCCAGTACTTC. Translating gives CASSPRGDPAGGTQYF.